The 12 T cell receptor beta chains below come from one sample, sequenced in a study of T cell responses to AZD1222 COVID-19 vaccine. Sequenced by immunoSEQ multiplex PCR; TCRdb stores in-frame clones only, minus some. Among about 110,000 clones listed, around 94% were seen once. The starting material was peripheral blood, obtained on day 0 of AZD1222 vaccination. Every receptor here comes from an adult in good health.

This rearrangement joins TRBV10-3 to TRBJ1-1; D is undetermined. Trimming cost V 6 bases and J 0 bases, with 11 bases left between them. The CDR3 sequence is 14 residues long. The germline CDR1 and CDR2 sequences are ENHRY and SYGVKD. The CDR3 spells CAIREQSLNTEAFF. CDR3 DNA: TGTGCCATCAGGGAACAGAGTTTGAACACTGAAGCTTTCTTT.

The V gene is TRBV12-3 or TRBV12-4, the J gene TRBJ2-1; unclear D gene. The V and J ends lost 1 base and 10 bases respectively, with 11 bases between them. The CDR3 runs to 13 residues. CDR3 coding DNA: TGTGCCAGCAGTTTAGTCGCAGGCGGAGAGCAGTTCTTC. Translated, it gives CASSLVAGGEQFF.

The count of this clone is one. The chain uses TRBV10-3 and TRBJ2-7; 9 bases map to TRBD1. Germline V gene lookup returns CDR1 ENHRY and CDR2 SYGVKD. CDR3 length equals 15 residues. V was pared by 8 bases and J by 0 bases, with 8 bases of the junction left unmatched. The CDR3 sequence: CAIGSPQGASYEQYF. Written as DNA, the CDR3 is TGTGCCATCGGATCACCACAGGGGGCCTCCTACGAGCAGTACTTC.

This clone has only one observation. V gene TRBV28 combines with J gene TRBJ1-2; D uncertain. CDR3 size: 14 residues. Per germline, CDR1 MDHEN and CDR2 SYDVKM. V was pared by 7 bases and J by 3 bases, with 15 bases between. The CDR3 region is CASTLTGTDYGYTF. In DNA, the CDR3 is TGTGCCAGCACCCTAACGGGAACAGACTATGGCTACACCTTC.

The V and J genes are TRBV7-2 and TRBJ1-5; TRBD1 agrees at 8 bases. CDR1 is SGHTA and CDR2 is FQGNSA in the germline V gene. Trimming removed 3 bases from V and 2 bases from J; junction bases left unmatched: 3. The CDR3 spans 15 residues. CDR3 DNA sequence: TGTGCCAGCAGCTTGCAGGGGGCCCGCAATCAGCCCCAGCATTTT. Protein product: CASSLQGARNQPQHF.

This clone was recorded only once. CDR3 DNA: TGTGCCAGCAGCTTTGGTTGGACCACAGCAACTAATGAAAAACTGTTTTTT. Translation gives CASSFGWTTATNEKLFF. The chain uses TRBV7-2 and TRBJ1-4; D uncertain. Germline assignment: CDR1 SGHTA and CDR2 FQGNSA. The V gene lost 3 bases and the J gene lost 0 bases, with 14 bases spanning the gap. The CDR3 contains 17 residues.

The CDR3 DNA is TGTGCCAGCAGCCCAACCGGGACAGGGGCTCCTAACTATGGCTACACCTTC. It translates to CASSPTGTGAPNYGYTF. The V call is TRBV7-2, the J call TRBJ1-2; TRBD1 agrees at 10 bases. Germline V gives CDR1 SGHTA, CDR2 FQGNSA. Unmatched junction bases numbered 9, after V lost 5 bases and J lost 0 bases. The CDR3 contains 17 residues.

The rearrangement links TRBV29-1 to TRBJ2-7; TRBD2 matches at 11 bases. V lost 7 bases to trimming and J lost 4 bases; unmatched junction nucleotides: 9. In germline, CDR1 is SQVTM, CDR2 ANQGSEA. This CDR3 contains 14 residues. The CDR3 DNA reads as TGCAGCGCCAGAACTAGCGGGAGTGGGTACGAGCAGTACTTC. As protein: CSARTSGSGYEQYF.

The chain couples TRBV6-6 to TRBJ2-6; D gene ambiguous. V dropped 6 bases and J dropped 2 bases, with 11 bases sitting between them. The germline CDR1 and CDR2 sequences are MNHNY and SVGAGI (reference sequence). CDR3 length equals 15 residues. The chain's CDR3 is CASSRVQAGANVLTF. CDR3 DNA: TGTGCCAGCAGCCGCGTCCAGGCTGGGGCCAACGTCCTGACTTTC.

J is TRBJ1-4 and V is TRBV19; no clear D. Germline lookup yields CDR1 LNHDA and CDR2 SQIVND (reference sequence). The CDR3 runs to 16 residues. Trimming removed 0 bases from V and 3 bases from J, with 11 bases in between. CDR3 DNA sequence: TGTGCCAGTAGTATAGACTCCACCGGGTCTAATGAAAAACTGTTTTTT. It yields the protein CASSIDSTGSNEKLFF.

V and J are TRBV2 and TRBJ1-1, with D unclear. V lost 4 bases, J lost 8 bases, and 11 bases lay in between. Germline V gene data show CDR1 as SNHLY and CDR2 as FYNNEI. This CDR3 contains 12 residues. In nucleotides, the CDR3 is TGTGCCAGCAGTGTCCGAGTTGCGGAAGCTTTCTTT. The encoded protein is CASSVRVAEAFF.

The chain links TRBV7-9 to TRBJ1-4, with a weak D call TRBD1 (6 bases). Germline V gene data show CDR1 as SEHNR and CDR2 as FQNEAQ (reference sequence). Trimming took off 5 bases at V and 5 bases at J, with 12 bases between the two ends. The CDR3 loop spans 14 amino acids. The CDR3, as DNA: TGTGCCAGCAGCCATATCCAGGGGAATGAAAAACTGTTTTTT. Protein: CASSHIQGNEKLFF.